This entry describes one T cell receptor beta chain. No treatment of any kind had been given to any patient before thyroid surgery. This sample is part of a study of metastatic and nonmetastatic thyroid tumors. Background on the study: It was across blood and tumor or nodule tissue from malignant and benign thyroid patients that repertoires were compared.

V was trimmed by 0 bases and J by 7 bases, leaving 5 bases between them. Looked up from germline, CDR1 is SGHRS and CDR2 is YFSETQ. The CDR3 contains 12 residues. Using MiXCR, TCRdb reanalyzed the PCR reads. The sample lists about 32,000 clones, about 20% occurring once. V gene TRBV5-1 combines with J gene TRBJ2-1; no reliable D call. This receptor was taken from a female donor with papillary thyroid cancer or a benign thyroid nodule (not recorded which). Some clones in this sample may be carry-over from other donors' samples. The sequenced material came from blood. In DNA form, the CDR3 reads TGCGCCAGCAGCTTGGATGGAAATGAGCAGTTCTTC. It codes for CASSLDGNEQFF.